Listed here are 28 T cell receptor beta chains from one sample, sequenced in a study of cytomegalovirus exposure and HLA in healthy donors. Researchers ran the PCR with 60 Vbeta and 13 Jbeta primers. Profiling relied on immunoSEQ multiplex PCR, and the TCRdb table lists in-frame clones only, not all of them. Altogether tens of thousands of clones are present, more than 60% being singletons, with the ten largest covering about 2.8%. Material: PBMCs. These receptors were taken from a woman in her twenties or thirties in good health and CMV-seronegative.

The CDR3, as DNA: TGTGCCAGCAGCTTAGTTCAGGGGTCAAGCCATCGATCTGGAAACACCATATATTTT. Amino acids: CASSLVQGSSHRSGNTIYF. V usage is TRBV7-8 and J usage is TRBJ1-3; a possible D gene is TRBD1 (6 bases). CDR1 and CDR2 (germline): SGHVS, FQNEAQ. The CDR3 is made up of 19 amino acids. V lost 1 base to trimming and J lost 1 base, with 20 bases between them.

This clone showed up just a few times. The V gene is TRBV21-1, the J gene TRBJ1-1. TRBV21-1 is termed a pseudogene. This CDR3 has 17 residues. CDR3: CASSKVGGGYNMTEAFF. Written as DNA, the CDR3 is TGTGCCAGCAGCAAAGTGGGGGGAGGGTATAATATGACTGAAGCTTTCTTT.

The CDR3 reads CAWSVGGAYSNQPQHF. CDR3 sequence (DNA): TGTGCCTGGAGTGTAGGTGGGGCATATAGCAATCAGCCCCAGCATTTT. The chain carries TRBV30 and TRBJ1-5; D perhaps matches TRBD1 (5 bases). Trimming removed 0 bases at V and 0 bases at J, with 12 bases between. Germline V gene data show CDR1 as GTSNPN and CDR2 as SVGIG (reference sequence). CDR3 length: 16 amino acids.

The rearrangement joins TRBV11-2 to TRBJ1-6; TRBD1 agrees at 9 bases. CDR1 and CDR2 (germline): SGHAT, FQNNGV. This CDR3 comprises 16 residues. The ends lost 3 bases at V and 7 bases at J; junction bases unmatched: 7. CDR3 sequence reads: CASSFRTGEVNSPLHF. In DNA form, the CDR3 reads TGTGCCAGCAGCTTTAGGACAGGGGAGGTAAATTCACCCCTCCACTTT.

The CDR3 sequence: CASSSGQGAYNEQFF. The DNA for the CDR3 is TGTGCCAGCAGCTCAGGACAGGGGGCCTACAATGAGCAGTTCTTC. V and J are TRBV11-2 and TRBJ2-1; 10 bases are a match to TRBD1. Germline V gene data show CDR1 as SGHAT and CDR2 as FQNNGV. V dropped 4 bases and J dropped 2; count of bases not matched to a gene: 2. The CDR3 loop spans 15 amino acids.

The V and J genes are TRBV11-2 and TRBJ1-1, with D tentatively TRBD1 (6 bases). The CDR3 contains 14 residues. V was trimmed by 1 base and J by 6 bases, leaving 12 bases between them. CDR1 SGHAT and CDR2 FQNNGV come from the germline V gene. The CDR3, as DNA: TGTGCCAGCAGCTTAGGCCTAACAGGGCCTGAAGCTTTCTTT. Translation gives CASSLGLTGPEAFF.

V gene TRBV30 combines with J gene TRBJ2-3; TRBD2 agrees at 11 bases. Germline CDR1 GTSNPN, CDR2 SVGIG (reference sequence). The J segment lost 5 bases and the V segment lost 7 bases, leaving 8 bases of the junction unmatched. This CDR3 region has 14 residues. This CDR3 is CAYSGRAGKDTQYF. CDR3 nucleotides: TGTGCCTATAGCGGGAGGGCCGGGAAAGATACGCAGTATTTT.

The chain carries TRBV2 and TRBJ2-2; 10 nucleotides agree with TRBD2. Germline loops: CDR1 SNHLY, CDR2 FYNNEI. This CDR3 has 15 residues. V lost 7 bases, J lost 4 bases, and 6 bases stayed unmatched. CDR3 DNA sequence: TGTGCCAGCACAGCGGGAGGGCCGGGCACCGGGGAGCTGTTTTTT. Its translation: CASTAGGPGTGELFF.

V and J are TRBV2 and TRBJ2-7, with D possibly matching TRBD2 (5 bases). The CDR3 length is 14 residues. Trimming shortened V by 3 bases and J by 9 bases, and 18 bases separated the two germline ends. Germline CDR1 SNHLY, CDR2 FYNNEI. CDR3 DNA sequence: TGTGCCAGCAGTGATTTATGGGGAGAAATTAGGCAGTACTTC. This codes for CASSDLWGEIRQYF.

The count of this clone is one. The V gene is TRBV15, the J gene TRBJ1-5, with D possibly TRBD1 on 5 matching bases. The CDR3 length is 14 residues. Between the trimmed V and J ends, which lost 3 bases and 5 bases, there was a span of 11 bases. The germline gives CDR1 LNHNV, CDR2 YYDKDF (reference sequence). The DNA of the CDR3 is TGTGCCACCAGCAGGCAGACAGACCATCAGCCCCAGCATTTT. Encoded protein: CATSRQTDHQPQHF.

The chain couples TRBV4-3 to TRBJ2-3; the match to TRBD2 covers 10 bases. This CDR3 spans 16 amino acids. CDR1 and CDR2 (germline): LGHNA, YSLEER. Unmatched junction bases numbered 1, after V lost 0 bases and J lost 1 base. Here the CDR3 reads CASSQDGTSGTDTQYF. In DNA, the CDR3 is TGCGCCAGCAGCCAAGACGGGACTAGCGGCACAGATACGCAGTATTTT.

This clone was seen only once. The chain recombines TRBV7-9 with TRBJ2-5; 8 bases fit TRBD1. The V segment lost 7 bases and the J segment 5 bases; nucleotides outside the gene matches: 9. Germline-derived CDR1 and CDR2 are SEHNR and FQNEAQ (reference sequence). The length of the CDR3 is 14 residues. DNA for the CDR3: TGTGCCAGCAACCTTCAGGGGGCTTATGAGACCCAGTACTTC. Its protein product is CASNLQGAYETQYF.

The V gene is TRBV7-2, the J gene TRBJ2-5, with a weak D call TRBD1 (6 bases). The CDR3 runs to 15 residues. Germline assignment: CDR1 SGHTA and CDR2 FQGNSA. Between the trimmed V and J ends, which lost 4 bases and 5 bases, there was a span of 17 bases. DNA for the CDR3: TGTGCCAGCAGCTGGTGGACAGCGCCGCAGGAGACCCAGTACTTC. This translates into CASSWWTAPQETQYF.

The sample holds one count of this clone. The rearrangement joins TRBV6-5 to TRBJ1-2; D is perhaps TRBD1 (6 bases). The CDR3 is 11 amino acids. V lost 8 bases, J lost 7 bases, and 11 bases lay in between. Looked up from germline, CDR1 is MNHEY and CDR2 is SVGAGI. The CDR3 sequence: CASGGGGGYTF. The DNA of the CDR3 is TGTGCCAGCGGGGGGGGCGGTGGCTACACCTTC.

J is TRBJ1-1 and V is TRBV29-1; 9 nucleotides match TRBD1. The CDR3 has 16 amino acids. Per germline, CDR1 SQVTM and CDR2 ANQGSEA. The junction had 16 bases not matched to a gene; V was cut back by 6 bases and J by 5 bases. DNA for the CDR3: TGCAGCGTCACCCCTCCTGGGACAGGGAGCAGTACTGAAGCTTTCTTT. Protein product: CSVTPPGTGSSTEAFF.

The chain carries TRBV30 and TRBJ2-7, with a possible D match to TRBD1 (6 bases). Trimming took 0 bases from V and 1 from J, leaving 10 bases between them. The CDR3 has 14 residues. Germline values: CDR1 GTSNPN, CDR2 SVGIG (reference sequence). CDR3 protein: CAWSVWGRSYEQYF. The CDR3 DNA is TGTGCCTGGAGTGTCTGGGGGCGGTCCTACGAGCAGTACTTC. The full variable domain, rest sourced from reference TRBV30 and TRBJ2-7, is SQTIHQWPATLVQPVGSPLSLECTVEGTSNPNLYWYRQAAGRGLQLLFYSVGIGQISSEVPQNLSASRPQDRQFILSSKKLLLSDSGFYLCAWSVWGRSYEQYFGPGTRLTVT.

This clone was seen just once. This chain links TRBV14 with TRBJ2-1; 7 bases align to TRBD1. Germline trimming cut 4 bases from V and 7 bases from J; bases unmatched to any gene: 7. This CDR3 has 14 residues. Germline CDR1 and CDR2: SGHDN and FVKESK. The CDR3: CASSPRTGGNEQFF. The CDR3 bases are TGTGCCAGCAGCCCGAGGACAGGCGGGAATGAGCAGTTCTTC.

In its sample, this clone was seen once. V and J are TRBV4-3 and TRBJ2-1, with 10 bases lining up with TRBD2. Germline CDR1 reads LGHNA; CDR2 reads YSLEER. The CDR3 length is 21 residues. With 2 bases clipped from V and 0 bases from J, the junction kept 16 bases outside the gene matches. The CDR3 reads CASSQTLQRGGRGGSYNEQFF. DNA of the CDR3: TGCGCCAGCAGCCAAACCCTCCAGCGGGGGGGCAGAGGGGGCTCCTACAATGAGCAGTTCTTC.

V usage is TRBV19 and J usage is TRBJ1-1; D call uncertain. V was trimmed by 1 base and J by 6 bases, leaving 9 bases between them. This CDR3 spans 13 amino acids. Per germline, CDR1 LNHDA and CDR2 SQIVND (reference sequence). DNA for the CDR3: TGTGCCAGTAGTATAGGGGCTGTCGCTGAAGCTTTCTTT. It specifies CASSIGAVAEAFF.

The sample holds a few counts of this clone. In DNA, the CDR3 is TGTGCCAGCAGTGACGCTCCCCCGGGACTAGCGGGAGGAGAGCAGTTCTTC. Its protein product is CASSDAPPGLAGGEQFF. The V gene is TRBV25-1, the J gene TRBJ2-1; the match to TRBD2 covers 15 bases. The CDR3 runs 17 residues. With V trimmed by 3 bases and J by 10 bases, 10 bases remained unmatched. The germline gives CDR1 MGHDK, CDR2 SYGVNS. Full variable domain (outside the CDR3, taken from reference TRBV25-1 and TRBJ2-1): EADIYQTPRYLVIGTGKKITLECSQTMGHDKMYWYQQDPGMELHLIHYSYGVNSTEKGDLSSESTVSRIRTEHFPLTLESARPSHTSQYLCASSDAPPGLAGGEQFFGPGTRLTVL.

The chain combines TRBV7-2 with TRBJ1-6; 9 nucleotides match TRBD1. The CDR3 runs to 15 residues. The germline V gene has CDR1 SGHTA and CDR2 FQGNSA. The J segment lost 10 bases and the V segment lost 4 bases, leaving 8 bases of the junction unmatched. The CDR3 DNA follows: TGTGCCAGCAGCTCGCCGGGACAGGGCGAATCACCCCTCCACTTT. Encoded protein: CASSSPGQGESPLHF.

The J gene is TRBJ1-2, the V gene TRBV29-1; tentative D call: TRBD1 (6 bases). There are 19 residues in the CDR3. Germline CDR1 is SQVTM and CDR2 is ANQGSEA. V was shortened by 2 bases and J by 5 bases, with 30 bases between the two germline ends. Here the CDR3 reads CSVESDDERTGTTLYGYTF. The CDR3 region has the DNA TGCAGCGTTGAATCGGATGACGAGCGGACCGGGACAACACTTTATGGCTACACCTTC.

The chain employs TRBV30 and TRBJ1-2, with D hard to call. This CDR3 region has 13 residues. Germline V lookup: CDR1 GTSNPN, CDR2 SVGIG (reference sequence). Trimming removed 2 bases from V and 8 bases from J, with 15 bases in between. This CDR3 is CAWSLATHRGYTF. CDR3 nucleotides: TGTGCCTGGAGTCTGGCGACACATAGGGGCTACACCTTC.

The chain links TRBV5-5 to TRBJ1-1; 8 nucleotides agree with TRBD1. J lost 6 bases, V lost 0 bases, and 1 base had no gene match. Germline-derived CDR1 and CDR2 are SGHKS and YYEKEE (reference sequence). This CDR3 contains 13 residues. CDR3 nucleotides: TGTGCCAGCAGCTTGGACAGGGGGGCTGAAGCTTTCTTT. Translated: CASSLDRGAEAFF. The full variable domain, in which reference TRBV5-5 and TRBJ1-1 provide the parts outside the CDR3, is DAGVTQSPTHLIKTRGQQVTLRCSPISGHKSVSWYQQVLGQGPQFIFQYYEKEERGRGNFPDRFSARQFPNYSSELNVNALLLGDSALYLCASSLDRGAEAFFGQGTRLTVV.

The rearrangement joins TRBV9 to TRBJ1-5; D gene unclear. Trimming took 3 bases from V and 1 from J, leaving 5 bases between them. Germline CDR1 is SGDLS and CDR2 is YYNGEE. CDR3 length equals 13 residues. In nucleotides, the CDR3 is TGTGCCAGCAGCGCGGGAAGCAATCAGCCCCAGCATTTT. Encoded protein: CASSAGSNQPQHF. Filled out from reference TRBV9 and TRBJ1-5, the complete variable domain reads DSGVTQTPKHLITATGQRVTLRCSPRSGDLSVYWYQQSLDQGLQFLIQYYNGEERAKGNILERFSAQQFPDLHSELNLSSLELGDSALYFCASSAGSNQPQHFGDGTRLSIL.

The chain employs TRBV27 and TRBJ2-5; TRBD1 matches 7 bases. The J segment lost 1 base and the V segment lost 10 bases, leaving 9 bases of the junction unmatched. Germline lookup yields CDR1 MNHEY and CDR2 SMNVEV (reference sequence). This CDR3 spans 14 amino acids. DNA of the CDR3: TGTGCCACCCGGGACAGCGGCCTCCAAGAGACCCAGTACTTC. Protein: CATRDSGLQETQYF.

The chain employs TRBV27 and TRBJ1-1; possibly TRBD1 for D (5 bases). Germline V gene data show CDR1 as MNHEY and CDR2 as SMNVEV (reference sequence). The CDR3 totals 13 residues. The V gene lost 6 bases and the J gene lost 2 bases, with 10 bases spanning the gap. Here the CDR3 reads CASRGQSNTEAFF. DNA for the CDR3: TGTGCCAGCAGGGGGCAAAGTAACACTGAAGCTTTCTTT.

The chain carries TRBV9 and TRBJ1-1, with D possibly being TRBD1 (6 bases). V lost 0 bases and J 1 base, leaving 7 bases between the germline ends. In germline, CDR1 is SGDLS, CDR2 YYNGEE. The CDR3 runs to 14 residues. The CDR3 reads CASSVGTENTEAFF. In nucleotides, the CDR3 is TGTGCCAGCAGCGTAGGGACAGAGAACACTGAAGCTTTCTTT.